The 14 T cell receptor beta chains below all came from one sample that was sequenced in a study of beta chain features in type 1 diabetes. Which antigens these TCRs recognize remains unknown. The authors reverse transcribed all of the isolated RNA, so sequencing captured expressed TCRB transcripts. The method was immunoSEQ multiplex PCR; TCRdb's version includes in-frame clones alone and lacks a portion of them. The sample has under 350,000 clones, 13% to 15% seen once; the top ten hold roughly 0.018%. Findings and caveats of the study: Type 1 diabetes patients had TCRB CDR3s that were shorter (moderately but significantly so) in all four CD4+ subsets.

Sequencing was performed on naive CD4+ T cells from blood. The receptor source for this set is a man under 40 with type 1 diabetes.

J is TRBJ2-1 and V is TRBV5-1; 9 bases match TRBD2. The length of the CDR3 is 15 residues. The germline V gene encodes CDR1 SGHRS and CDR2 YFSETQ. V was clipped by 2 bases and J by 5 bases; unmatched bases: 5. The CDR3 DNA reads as TGCGCCAGCAGCTTCATAGCGGGAGAAAACAATGAGCAGTTCTTC. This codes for CASSFIAGENNEQFF.

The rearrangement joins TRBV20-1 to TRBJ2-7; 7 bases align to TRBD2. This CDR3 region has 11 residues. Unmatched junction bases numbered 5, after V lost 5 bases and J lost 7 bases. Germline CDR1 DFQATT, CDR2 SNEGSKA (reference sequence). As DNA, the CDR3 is TGCAGTGCTCCTACTAGCGATGAGCAGTACTTC. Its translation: CSAPTSDEQYF.

For the CDR3, the DNA is TGCAGCGTTGCTGGGACAGGGGGCTTGGAAAACATTCAGTACTTC. It codes for CSVAGTGGLENIQYF. The genes are TRBV29-1 and TRBJ2-4; 12 bases are a match to TRBD1. Germline V gene lookup returns CDR1 SQVTM and CDR2 ANQGSEA. The CDR3 extends over 15 amino acids. V was clipped by 4 bases and J by 5 bases; unmatched bases: 6.

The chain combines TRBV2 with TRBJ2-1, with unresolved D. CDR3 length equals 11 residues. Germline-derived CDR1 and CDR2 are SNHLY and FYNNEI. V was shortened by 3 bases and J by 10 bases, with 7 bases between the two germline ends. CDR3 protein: CASSDVGEQFF. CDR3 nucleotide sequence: TGTGCCAGCAGTGACGTTGGCGAGCAGTTCTTC.

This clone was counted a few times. The CDR3 region has the DNA TGTGCCATCGCAGGGGTTGGGGAGACCCAGTACTTC. Translating it yields CAIAGVGETQYF. The chain recombines TRBV10-3 with TRBJ2-5, with D maybe TRBD1 (6 bases). CDR1 ENHRY and CDR2 SYGVKD come from the germline V gene. V shed 8 bases and J shed 5 bases, with 12 bases lying between them. CDR3 length equals 12 residues.

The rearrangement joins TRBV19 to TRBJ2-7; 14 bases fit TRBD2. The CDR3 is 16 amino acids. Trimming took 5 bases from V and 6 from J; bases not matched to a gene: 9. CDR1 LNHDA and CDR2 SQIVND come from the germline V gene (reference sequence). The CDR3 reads CASSPLGTSGRGEQYF. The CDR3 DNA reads TGTGCCAGTAGTCCGCTTGGGACTAGCGGGAGAGGCGAGCAGTACTTC.

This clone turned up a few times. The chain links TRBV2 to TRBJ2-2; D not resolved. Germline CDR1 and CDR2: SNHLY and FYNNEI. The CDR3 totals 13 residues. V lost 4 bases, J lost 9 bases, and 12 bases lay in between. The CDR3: CASSGPYDRELFF. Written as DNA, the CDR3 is TGTGCCAGCAGTGGGCCTTACGATAGGGAGCTGTTTTTT.

The CDR3 nucleotides read TGTGCCAGCAGCTTAGTTGGCGGCCTCTACGAGCAGTACTTC. Its protein product is CASSLVGGLYEQYF. V gene TRBV7-2 combines with J gene TRBJ2-7; no clear D. CDR1 is SGHTA and CDR2 is FQGNSA in the germline V gene. Trimming took off 1 base at V and 3 bases at J, with 10 bases between the two ends. The CDR3 contains 14 residues.

The chain's CDR3 is CASDRAANEKLFF. DNA for the CDR3: TGTGCCAGCGACAGGGCGGCTAATGAAAAACTGTTTTTT. The V and J genes are TRBV2 and TRBJ1-4; 7 bases agree with TRBD1. This CDR3 contains 13 residues. V dropped 8 bases and J dropped 3; count of bases not matched to a gene: 3. Germline CDR1 is SNHLY and CDR2 is FYNNEI. The variable domain in full, completed from reference TRBV2 and TRBJ1-4, reads EPEVTQTPSHQVTQMGQEVILRCVPISNHLYFYWYRQILGQKVEFLVSFYNNEISEKSEIFDDQFSVERPDGSNFTLKIRSTKLEDSAMYFCASDRAANEKLFFGSGTQLSVL.

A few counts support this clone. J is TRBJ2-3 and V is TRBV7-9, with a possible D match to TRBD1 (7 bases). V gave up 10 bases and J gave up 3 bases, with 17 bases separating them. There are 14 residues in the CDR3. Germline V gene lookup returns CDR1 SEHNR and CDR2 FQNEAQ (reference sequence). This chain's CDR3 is CAIQGDSMTDTQYF. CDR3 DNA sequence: TGTGCCATCCAGGGGGACTCCATGACAGATACGCAGTATTTT.

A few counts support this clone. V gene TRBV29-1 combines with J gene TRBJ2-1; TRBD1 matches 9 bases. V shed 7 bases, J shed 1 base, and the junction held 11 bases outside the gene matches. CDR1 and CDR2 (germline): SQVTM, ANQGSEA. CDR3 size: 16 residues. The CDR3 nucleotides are TGCAGCGCTACAAGTCTGGACAGGGGTTCCTACAATGAGCAGTTCTTC. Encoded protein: CSATSLDRGSYNEQFF.

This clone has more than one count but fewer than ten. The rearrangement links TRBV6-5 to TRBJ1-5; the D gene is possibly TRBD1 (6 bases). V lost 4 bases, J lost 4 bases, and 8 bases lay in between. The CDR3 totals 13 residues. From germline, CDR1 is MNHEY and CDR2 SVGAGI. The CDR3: CASSLQGNQPQHF. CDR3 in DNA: TGTGCCAGCAGTTTGCAGGGGAATCAGCCCCAGCATTTT.

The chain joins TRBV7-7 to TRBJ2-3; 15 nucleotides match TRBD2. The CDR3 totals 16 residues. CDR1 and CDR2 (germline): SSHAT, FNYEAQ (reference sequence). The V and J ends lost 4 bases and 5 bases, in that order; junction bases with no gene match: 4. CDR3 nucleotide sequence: TGTGCCAGCAGCTCGGGACTAGCGGGAGGAGGAGATACGCAGTATTTT. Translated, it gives CASSSGLAGGGDTQYF.

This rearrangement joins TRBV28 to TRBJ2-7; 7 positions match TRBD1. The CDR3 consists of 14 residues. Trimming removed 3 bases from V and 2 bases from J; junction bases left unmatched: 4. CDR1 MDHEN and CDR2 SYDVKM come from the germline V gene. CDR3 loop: CASSLAGGTYEQYF. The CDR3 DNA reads TGTGCCAGCAGTTTGGCAGGGGGTACCTACGAGCAGTACTTC.